These 29 T cell receptor beta chains were sequenced from one sample in a study of long-term antiretroviral therapy in people with HIV. The assay, immunoSEQ v3.0, was run at survey level. Profiling relied on immunoSEQ multiplex PCR, and the TCRdb table lists in-frame clones only, not all of them. In the table there are about 30,000 clones, over 85% of which are singletons. Specimen: unsorted PBMCs, collected about 6.7 years after starting antiretroviral therapy. Receptors were obtained from a woman in her 40s with HIV.

J is TRBJ2-7 and V is TRBV7-9; the match to TRBD1 covers 8 bases. The CDR3 has 15 residues. Germline lookup yields CDR1 SEHNR and CDR2 FQNEAQ (reference sequence). The V segment lost 5 bases and the J segment 2 bases; nucleotides outside the gene matches: 8. The CDR3 nucleotides are TGTGCCAGCAGCGAGAAGGGACAGGACACCTACGAGCAGTACTTC. The encoded protein is CASSEKGQDTYEQYF.

V usage is TRBV19 and J usage is TRBJ1-2; TRBD1 aligns across 7 bases. The CDR3 has 17 amino acids. Germline CDR1 reads LNHDA; CDR2 reads SQIVND (reference sequence). After removal of 4 bases from V and 0 bases from J, the junction contained 11 bases not matched to a gene. The CDR3, as DNA: TGTGCCAGTAGTAGACTGACAGGGTACGGGACTAACTATGGCTACACCTTC. Its protein product is CASSRLTGYGTNYGYTF.

The chain links TRBV7-3 to TRBJ1-2; D gene uncertain. Between the trimmed V and J ends, which lost 4 bases and 8 bases, there was a span of 14 bases. Germline CDR1 reads SGHTA; CDR2 reads FQGTGA. There are 13 residues in the CDR3. CDR3 region: CASSSGPFTGYTF. CDR3 DNA sequence: TGTGCCAGCAGCTCAGGACCGTTTACCGGCTACACCTTC. Full variable domain (rest looked up from reference TRBV7-3 and TRBJ1-2): GAGVSQTPSNKVTEKGKYVELRCDPISGHTALYWYRQSLGQGPEFLIYFQGTGAADDSGLPNDRFFAVRPEGSVSTLKIQRTERGDSAVYLCASSSGPFTGYTFGSGTRLTVV.

This sequence joins TRBV7-7 and TRBJ1-3; 9 positions match TRBD1. Trimming cost V 5 bases and J 2 bases; bases outside gene matches: 10. Germline CDR1 and CDR2: SSHAT and FNYEAQ (reference sequence). CDR3 length equals 17 residues. Here the CDR3 reads CASSPQPGQGTGNTIYF. CDR3 nucleotide sequence: TGTGCCAGCAGCCCGCAGCCGGGACAGGGAACTGGAAACACCATATATTTT.

A note on this clone: Germline and junction disagree at one end, which may indicate a read error. The V call is TRBV6-5, the J call TRBJ1-4, with D uncertain. Germline V lookup: CDR1 MNHEY, CDR2 SVGAGI. This CDR3 has 12 amino acids. Here the CDR3 reads CASSPHSAPEVF. The CDR3, as DNA: TGTGCCAGCAGCCCCCATTCGGCCCCAGAGGTTTTT.

The chain joins TRBV19 to TRBJ2-3; D remains ambiguous. Germline loops: CDR1 LNHDA, CDR2 SQIVND (reference sequence). The CDR3 has 13 amino acids. With 4 bases removed from V and 4 bases from J, the gap between germline ends came to 9 bases. The CDR3 reads CASSNPPADTQYF. As DNA, the CDR3 is TGTGCCAGTAGTAATCCCCCGGCAGATACGCAGTATTTT.

The chain recombines TRBV5-4 with TRBJ2-1; TRBD2 agrees at 12 bases. Germline values: CDR1 SGHNT, CDR2 YYREEE (reference sequence). With 6 bases clipped from V and 0 bases from J, the junction kept 10 bases outside the gene matches. The CDR3 is made up of 18 amino acids. The CDR3 reads CASTPGLAGLGSYNEQFF. In DNA form, the CDR3 reads TGTGCCAGCACCCCGGGACTAGCGGGCCTAGGCTCCTACAATGAGCAGTTCTTC. The variable domain in full, completed from reference TRBV5-4 and TRBJ2-1, reads ETGVTQSPTHLIKTRGQQVTLRCSSQSGHNTVSWYQQALGQGPQFIFQYYREEENGRGNFPPRFSGLQFPNYSSELNVNALELDDSALYLCASTPGLAGLGSYNEQFFGPGTRLTVL.

J is TRBJ2-1 and V is TRBV5-1; 7 nucleotides match TRBD1. There are 15 residues in the CDR3. Germline loops: CDR1 SGHRS, CDR2 YFSETQ. Trimming cost V 4 bases and J 0 bases; bases outside gene matches: 4. The CDR3 here is CASSRRQGSYNEQFF. In nucleotides, the CDR3 is TGCGCCAGCAGCCGAAGACAGGGCTCCTACAATGAGCAGTTCTTC.

This chain uses TRBV4-3 with TRBJ1-4; the D is unclear. CDR1 and CDR2 (germline): LGHNA, YSLEER. This CDR3 is built from 16 residues. Deletions cut 3 bases from V and 0 bases from J, with 11 bases between. The CDR3 coding sequence is TGCGCCAGCAGCCAGGAGAACACGGCAACTAATGAAAAACTGTTTTTT. It yields the protein CASSQENTATNEKLFF.

The CDR3: CASSLTSGGMYEQYF. Written as DNA, the CDR3 is TGCGCCAGCAGCCTAACTAGCGGGGGGATGTACGAGCAGTACTTC. The chain is built from TRBV5-1 and TRBJ2-7; 12 positions match TRBD2. Germline lookup yields CDR1 SGHRS and CDR2 YFSETQ. V lost 4 bases and J lost 4; bases outside the gene matches: 6. The CDR3 length is 15 residues.

The rearrangement joins TRBV6-5 to TRBJ2-5, with 9 nucleotides matching TRBD1. Trimming cost V 10 bases and J 6 bases; bases outside gene matches: 9. The CDR3 has 13 amino acids. Germline V gene data show CDR1 as MNHEY and CDR2 as SVGAGI. CDR3 DNA sequence: TGTGCCATCGCTACAGGGGGCGTAAAGACCCAGTACTTC. This sequence encodes CAIATGGVKTQYF.

This sequence joins TRBV6-6 and TRBJ2-2; D may be TRBD1 (5 bases). The CDR3 loop spans 13 amino acids. With 7 bases removed from V and 8 bases from J, the gap between germline ends came to 14 bases. Germline lookup yields CDR1 MNHNY and CDR2 SVGAGI (reference sequence). The CDR3 protein is CASTPGPPGELFF. DNA of the CDR3: TGTGCCAGCACTCCAGGGCCCCCGGGGGAGCTGTTTTTT.

The J gene is TRBJ1-4, the V gene TRBV6-5; D uncertain. V lost 5 bases to trimming and J lost 10 bases, with 14 bases between them. This CDR3 has 13 amino acids. Germline V gene sequence: CDR1 MNHEY, CDR2 SVGAGI. In DNA form, the CDR3 reads TGTGCCAGCAGTCTTACGGAGGAAGGAAAACTGTTTTTT. Protein: CASSLTEEGKLFF.

The chain couples TRBV6-5 to TRBJ1-3, with TRBD1 matching over 8 bases. The germline CDR1 and CDR2 sequences are MNHEY and SVGAGI. CDR3 size: 16 residues. The V segment lost 0 bases and the J segment 4 bases; nucleotides outside the gene matches: 5. The CDR3 region is CASSYSSGGAGNTIYF. The CDR3 coding sequence is TGTGCCAGCAGTTACTCATCAGGGGGCGCCGGAAACACCATATATTTT.

This chain connects TRBV6-5 to TRBJ2-7; D may correspond to TRBD1 or TRBD2 (5 bases each). In germline, CDR1 is MNHEY, CDR2 SVGAGI. The V gene lost 6 bases and the J gene lost 2 bases, with 14 bases spanning the gap. The CDR3 is 14 amino acids. The CDR3 region has the DNA TGTGCCAGCAGACGCGAGAGGGGCACCTACGAGCAGTACTTC. It encodes CASRRERGTYEQYF.

In nucleotides, the CDR3 is TGTGCCAGCAGTGCTACAGGAACGAGCAATCAGCCCCAGCATTTT. Its translation: CASSATGTSNQPQHF. The chain recombines TRBV6-5 with TRBJ1-5; weak D call: TRBD1 (5 bases). V lost 5 bases to trimming and J lost 1 base, with 12 bases between them. Germline values: CDR1 MNHEY, CDR2 SVGAGI. This CDR3 comprises 15 residues.

This clone was recorded only once. This chain joins TRBV2 and TRBJ2-3, with D possibly TRBD2 on 6 matching bases. The CDR3 consists of 14 residues. V gave up 3 bases and J gave up 3 bases, with 10 bases separating them. The germline CDR1 and CDR2 sequences are SNHLY and FYNNEI. The CDR3 is CASSEPGETDTQYF. DNA of the CDR3: TGTGCCAGCAGTGAGCCGGGGGAGACAGATACGCAGTATTTT.

The chain joins TRBV7-9 to TRBJ1-3; D ambiguous. Trimming removed 1 base at V and 7 bases at J, with 5 bases between. Per the germline V gene, CDR1 is SEHNR and CDR2 is FQNEAQ (reference sequence). There are 12 residues in the CDR3. CDR3 in DNA: TGTGCCAGCAGCTTAGATGTGAACACCATATATTTT. This sequence encodes CASSLDVNTIYF.

CDR3 DNA sequence: TGTGCCAGCTCCCCTGACAGGAACGGCTACACCTTC. Its translation is CASSPDRNGYTF. This chain connects TRBV18 to TRBJ1-2; D possibly corresponds to TRBD1 (6 bases). The CDR3 consists of 12 residues. The germline V gene encodes CDR1 KGHSH and CDR2 LQKENI. Trimming shortened V by 6 bases and J by 8 bases, and 13 bases separated the two germline ends.

J is TRBJ1-2 and V is TRBV6-6, with a possible D match to TRBD1 (5 bases). This CDR3 comprises 16 residues. The V end lost 0 bases, the J end lost 2 bases, and 13 bases lay between the germline ends. CDR1 is MNHNY and CDR2 is SVGAGI in the germline V gene (reference sequence). The CDR3 reads CASSYSKTEGNYGYTF. CDR3 bases: TGTGCCAGCAGTTACTCGAAGACAGAGGGCAACTATGGCTACACCTTC.

The chain recombines TRBV19 with TRBJ1-5; the match to TRBD1 covers 7 bases. The CDR3 has 16 residues. The ends lost 4 bases at V and 3 bases at J; junction bases unmatched: 9. Germline CDR1 is LNHDA and CDR2 is SQIVND (reference sequence). The CDR3 DNA sequence: TGTGCCAGTAGTAGTCCAGGGGGTTTGGACAATCAGCCCCAGCATTTT. This gives the protein CASSSPGGLDNQPQHF. Complete variable domain (other parts from reference TRBV19 and TRBJ1-5): DGGITQSPKYLFRKEGQNVTLSCEQNLNHDAMYWYRQDPGQGLRLIYYSQIVNDFQKGDIAEGYSVSREKKESFPLTVTSAQKNPTAFYLCASSSPGGLDNQPQHFGDGTRLSIL.

The chain joins TRBV7-9 to TRBJ1-1; D remains ambiguous. The V gene's germline CDR1 is SEHNR and CDR2 FQNEAQ (reference sequence). There are 14 residues in the CDR3. V was pared by 4 bases and J by 4 bases, with 13 bases between. The CDR3 nucleotides are TGTGCCAGCAGCTCGCCTTTACGGGGCACTGAAGCTTTCTTT. Protein: CASSSPLRGTEAFF.

This chain links TRBV15 with TRBJ1-2; D not resolved. Trimming removed 3 bases at V and 5 bases at J, with 10 bases between. The CDR3 runs 13 residues. Germline assignment: CDR1 LNHNV and CDR2 YYDKDF (reference sequence). The CDR3 coding sequence is TGTGCCACCAGCAGTAGTGGGGTTTATGGCTACACCTTC. Its protein product is CATSSSGVYGYTF.

V usage is TRBV5-4 and J usage is TRBJ1-5; D might be TRBD1 (6 bases). The germline V and J ends were trimmed by 2 bases and 7 bases, with 16 bases remaining between them. Germline CDR1 is SGHNT and CDR2 is YYREEE (reference sequence). This CDR3 has 15 residues. The CDR3, as DNA: TGTGCCAGCAGCTTTTGGGGGCGAGATGGACAGCCCCAGCATTTT. Its translation is CASSFWGRDGQPQHF.

This clone was observed a single time. CDR3 sequence: CASSDKRTGELFF. The CDR3 DNA reads TGTGCCAGCAGCGACAAGCGAACCGGGGAGCTGTTTTTT. The rearrangement joins TRBV11-1 to TRBJ2-2; D unresolved. The germline V and J ends were trimmed by 5 bases and 5 bases, with 9 bases remaining between them. CDR3 length: 13 residues. Germline loops: CDR1 SGHAT, CDR2 FQDESV (reference sequence).

This chain connects TRBV19 to TRBJ2-2, with no clear D. Germline CDR1 LNHDA, CDR2 SQIVND (reference sequence). The CDR3 extends over 14 amino acids. The ends were cut back, 8 bases at V and 2 bases at J, with 12 bases in the middle. The CDR3 DNA reads TGTGCCAGTCGGAACTTGACTAACACCGGGGAGCTGTTTTTT. Translating gives CASRNLTNTGELFF.

The V gene is TRBV7-2, the J gene TRBJ1-3, with 9 bases fitting TRBD1. V lost 5 bases and J lost 7; bases outside the gene matches: 9. The CDR3 loop spans 15 amino acids. Germline V gene lookup returns CDR1 SGHTA and CDR2 FQGNSA. CDR3 in DNA: TGTGCCAGCAGCCGATATCAAGACAGGGGGAACACCATATATTTT. As protein: CASSRYQDRGNTIYF.

V gene TRBV25-1 combines with J gene TRBJ2-4, with no clear D. This CDR3 spans 14 amino acids. CDR1 MGHDK and CDR2 SYGVNS come from the germline V gene. Trimming took 2 bases from V and 3 from J, leaving 8 bases between them. The CDR3 spells CASSETPNKNIQYF. DNA for the CDR3: TGTGCCAGCAGTGAAACACCGAACAAAAACATTCAGTACTTC.

V is TRBV27 and J is TRBJ1-6; a possible D gene is TRBD1 (6 bases). V shed 6 bases and J shed 9 bases, with 15 bases lying between them. The CDR3 is 14 amino acids. Germline-derived CDR1 and CDR2 are MNHEY and SMNVEV (reference sequence). The CDR3 reads CASSGTVRGSPLHF. The CDR3 DNA follows: TGTGCCAGCAGCGGGACCGTCAGGGGTTCACCCCTCCACTTT.